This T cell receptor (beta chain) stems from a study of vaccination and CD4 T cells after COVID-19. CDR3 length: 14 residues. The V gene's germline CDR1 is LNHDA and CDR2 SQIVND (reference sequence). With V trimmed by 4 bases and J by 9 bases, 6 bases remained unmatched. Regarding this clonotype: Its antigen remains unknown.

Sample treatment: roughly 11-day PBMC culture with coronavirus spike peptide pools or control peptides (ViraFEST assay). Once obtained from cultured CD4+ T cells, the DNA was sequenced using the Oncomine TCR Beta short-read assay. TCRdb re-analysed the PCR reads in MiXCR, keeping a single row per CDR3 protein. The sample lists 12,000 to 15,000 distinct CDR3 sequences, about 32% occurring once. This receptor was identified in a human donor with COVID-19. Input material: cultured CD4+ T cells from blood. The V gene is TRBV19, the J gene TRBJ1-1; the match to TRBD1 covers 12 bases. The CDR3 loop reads CASSSAGTGGQAFF. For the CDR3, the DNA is TGTGCCAGTAGTAGTGCCGGGACAGGGGGCCAAGCTTTCTTT.